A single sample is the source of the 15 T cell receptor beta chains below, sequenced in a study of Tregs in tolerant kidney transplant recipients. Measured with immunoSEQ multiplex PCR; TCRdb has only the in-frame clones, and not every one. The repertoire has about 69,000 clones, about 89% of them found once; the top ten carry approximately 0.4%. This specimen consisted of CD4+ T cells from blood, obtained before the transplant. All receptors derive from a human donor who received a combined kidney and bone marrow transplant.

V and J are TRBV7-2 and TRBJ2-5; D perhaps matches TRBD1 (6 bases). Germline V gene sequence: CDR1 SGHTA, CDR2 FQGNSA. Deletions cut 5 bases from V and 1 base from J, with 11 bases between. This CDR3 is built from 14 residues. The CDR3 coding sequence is TGTGCCAGCAGCCCTTCAGGGGTCCAAGAGACCCAGTACTTC. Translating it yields CASSPSGVQETQYF.

CDR3 protein: CASSPGTSGRFSPYNEQFF. In DNA form, the CDR3 reads TGTGCCAGCAGTCCCGGGACTAGCGGGAGATTTTCCCCCTACAATGAGCAGTTCTTC. The rearrangement joins TRBV28 to TRBJ2-1; the match to TRBD2 covers 14 bases. Losses at the gene ends were 5 bases for V and 2 bases for J; bases not matched to a gene: 11. This CDR3 comprises 19 residues. Germline CDR1 MDHEN, CDR2 SYDVKM.

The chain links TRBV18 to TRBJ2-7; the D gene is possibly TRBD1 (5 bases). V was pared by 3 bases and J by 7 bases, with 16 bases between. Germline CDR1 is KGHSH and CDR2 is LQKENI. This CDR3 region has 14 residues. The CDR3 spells CASSPQGSPAEQYF. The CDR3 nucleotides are TGTGCCAGCTCACCTCAGGGCAGCCCTGCAGAGCAGTACTTC.

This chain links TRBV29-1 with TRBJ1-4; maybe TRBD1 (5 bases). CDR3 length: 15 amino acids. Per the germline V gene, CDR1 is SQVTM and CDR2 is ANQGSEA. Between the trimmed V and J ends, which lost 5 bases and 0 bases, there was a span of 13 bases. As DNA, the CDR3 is TGCAGCGTTAGGGGTGGAACTGCAACTAATGAAAAACTGTTTTTT. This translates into CSVRGGTATNEKLFF.

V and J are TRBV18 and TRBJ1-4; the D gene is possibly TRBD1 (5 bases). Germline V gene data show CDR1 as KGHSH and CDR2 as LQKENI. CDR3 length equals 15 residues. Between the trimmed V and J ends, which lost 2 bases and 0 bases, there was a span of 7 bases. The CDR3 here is CASSPGGATNEKLFF. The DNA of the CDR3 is TGTGCCAGCTCACCAGGAGGGGCAACTAATGAAAAACTGTTTTTT.

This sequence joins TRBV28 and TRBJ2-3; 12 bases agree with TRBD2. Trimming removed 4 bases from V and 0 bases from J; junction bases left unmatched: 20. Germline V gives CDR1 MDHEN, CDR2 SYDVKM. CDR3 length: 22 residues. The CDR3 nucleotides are TGTGCCAGCAGTTCCGGGTTCAAATTCTGGACTAGCGGGGAACCTAGCACAGATACGCAGTATTTT. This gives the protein CASSSGFKFWTSGEPSTDTQYF.

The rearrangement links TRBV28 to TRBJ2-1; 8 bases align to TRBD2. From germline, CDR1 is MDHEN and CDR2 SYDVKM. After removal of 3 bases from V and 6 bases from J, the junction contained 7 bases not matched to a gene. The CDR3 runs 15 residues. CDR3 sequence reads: CASSLAGGIRNEQFF. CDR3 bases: TGTGCCAGCAGTTTGGCGGGAGGTATCCGCAATGAGCAGTTCTTC.

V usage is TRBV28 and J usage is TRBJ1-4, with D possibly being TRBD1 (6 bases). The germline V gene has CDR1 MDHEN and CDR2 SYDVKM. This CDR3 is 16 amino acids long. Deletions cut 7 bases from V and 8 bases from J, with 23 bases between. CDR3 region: CASTSPPQRGGEKLFF. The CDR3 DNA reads TGTGCCAGCACTAGCCCACCACAGAGGGGGGGCGAAAAACTGTTTTTT.

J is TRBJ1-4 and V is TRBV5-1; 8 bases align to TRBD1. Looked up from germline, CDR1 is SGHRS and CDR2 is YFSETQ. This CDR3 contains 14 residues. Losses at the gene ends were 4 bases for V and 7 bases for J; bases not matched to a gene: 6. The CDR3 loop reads CASSVGQGGEKLFF. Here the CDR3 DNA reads TGCGCCAGCAGCGTCGGACAGGGTGGTGAAAAACTGTTTTTT.

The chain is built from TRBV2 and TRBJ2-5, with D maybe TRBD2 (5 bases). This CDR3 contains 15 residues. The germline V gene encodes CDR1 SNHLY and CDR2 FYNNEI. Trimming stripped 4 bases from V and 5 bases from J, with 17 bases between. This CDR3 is CASSVDGIRMETQYF. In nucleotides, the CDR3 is TGTGCCAGCAGTGTTGACGGGATCCGTATGGAGACCCAGTACTTC.

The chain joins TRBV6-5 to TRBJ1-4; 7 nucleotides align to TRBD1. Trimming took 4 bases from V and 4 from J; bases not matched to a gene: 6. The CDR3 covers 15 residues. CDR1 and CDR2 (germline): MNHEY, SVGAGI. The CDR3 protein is CASSSGQAINEKLFF. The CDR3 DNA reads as TGTGCCAGCAGTTCCGGACAGGCGATTAATGAAAAACTGTTTTTT.

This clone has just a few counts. The CDR3 region is CASSSGTSGSFNNEQFF. CDR3 DNA sequence: TGTGCCAGCAGTAGCGGGACTAGCGGGAGCTTTAACAATGAGCAGTTCTTC. J is TRBJ2-1 and V is TRBV28; TRBD2 aligns across 14 bases. The CDR3 runs to 17 residues. Losses at the gene ends were 5 bases for V and 5 bases for J; bases not matched to a gene: 8. Germline V lookup: CDR1 MDHEN, CDR2 SYDVKM.

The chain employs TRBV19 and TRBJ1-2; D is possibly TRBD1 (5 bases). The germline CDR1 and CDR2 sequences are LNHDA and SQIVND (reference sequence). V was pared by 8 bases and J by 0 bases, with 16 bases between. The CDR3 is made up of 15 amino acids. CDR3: CASALGSGPNYGYTF. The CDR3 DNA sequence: TGTGCCAGTGCCTTAGGGTCAGGGCCTAACTATGGCTACACCTTC.

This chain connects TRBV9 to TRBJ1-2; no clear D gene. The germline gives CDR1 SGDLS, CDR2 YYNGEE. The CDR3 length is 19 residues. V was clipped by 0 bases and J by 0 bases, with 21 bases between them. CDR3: CASSVASSGIPLSNYGYTF. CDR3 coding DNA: TGTGCCAGCAGCGTAGCCTCCTCGGGGATCCCCCTCTCTAACTATGGCTACACCTTC. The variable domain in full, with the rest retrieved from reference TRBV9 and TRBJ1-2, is DSGVTQTPKHLITATGQRVTLRCSPRSGDLSVYWYQQSLDQGLQFLIQYYNGEERAKGNILERFSAQQFPDLHSELNLSSLELGDSALYFCASSVASSGIPLSNYGYTFGSGTRLTVV.

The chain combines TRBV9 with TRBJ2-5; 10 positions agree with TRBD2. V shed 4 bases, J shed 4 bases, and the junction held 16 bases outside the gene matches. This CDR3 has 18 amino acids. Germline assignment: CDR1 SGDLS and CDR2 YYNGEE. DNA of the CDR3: TGTGCCAGCAGCCCGGGTCGGACTAGCGGAGGAGAAGGAGAGACCCAGTACTTC. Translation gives CASSPGRTSGGEGETQYF.